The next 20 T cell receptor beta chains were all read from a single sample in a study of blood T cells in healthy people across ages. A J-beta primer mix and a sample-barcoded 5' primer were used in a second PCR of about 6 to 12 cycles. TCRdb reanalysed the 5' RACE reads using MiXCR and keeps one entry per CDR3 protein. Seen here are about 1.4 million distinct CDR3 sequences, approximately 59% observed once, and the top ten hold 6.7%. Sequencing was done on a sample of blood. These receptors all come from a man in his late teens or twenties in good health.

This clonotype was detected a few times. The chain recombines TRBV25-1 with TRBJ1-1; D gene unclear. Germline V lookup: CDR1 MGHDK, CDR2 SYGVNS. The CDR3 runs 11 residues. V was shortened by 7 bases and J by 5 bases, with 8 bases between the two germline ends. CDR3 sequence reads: CASIVETEAFF. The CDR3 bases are TGTGCCAGCATAGTAGAGACTGAAGCTTTCTTT.

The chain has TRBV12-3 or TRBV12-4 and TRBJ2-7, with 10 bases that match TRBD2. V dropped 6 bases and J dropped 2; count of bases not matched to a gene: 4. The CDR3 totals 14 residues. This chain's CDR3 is CASRTSGTPYEQYF. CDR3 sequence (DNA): TGTGCCAGCAGAACTAGCGGGACCCCCTACGAGCAGTACTTC.

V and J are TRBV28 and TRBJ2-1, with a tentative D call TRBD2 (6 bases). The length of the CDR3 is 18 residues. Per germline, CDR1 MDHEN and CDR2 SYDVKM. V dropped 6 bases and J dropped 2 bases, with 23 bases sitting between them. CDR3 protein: CASSSKRRAANPYNEQFF. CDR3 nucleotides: TGTGCCAGCAGCTCCAAAAGGAGGGCGGCGAACCCCTACAATGAGCAGTTCTTC.

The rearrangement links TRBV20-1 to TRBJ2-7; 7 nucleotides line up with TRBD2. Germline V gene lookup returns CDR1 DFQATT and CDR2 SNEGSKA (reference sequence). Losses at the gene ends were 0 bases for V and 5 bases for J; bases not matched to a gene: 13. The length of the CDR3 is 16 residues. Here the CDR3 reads CSARDQLTGGYHEQYF. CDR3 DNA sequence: TGCAGTGCTAGAGACCAACTCACGGGAGGCTACCACGAGCAGTACTTC.

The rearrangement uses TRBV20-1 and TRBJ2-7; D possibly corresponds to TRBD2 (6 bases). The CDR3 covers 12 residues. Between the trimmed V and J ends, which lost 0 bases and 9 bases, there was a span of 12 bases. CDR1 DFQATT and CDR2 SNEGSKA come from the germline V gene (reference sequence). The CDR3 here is CSAREGGTGQYF. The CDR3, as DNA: TGCAGTGCTAGAGAGGGCGGGACGGGGCAGTACTTC.

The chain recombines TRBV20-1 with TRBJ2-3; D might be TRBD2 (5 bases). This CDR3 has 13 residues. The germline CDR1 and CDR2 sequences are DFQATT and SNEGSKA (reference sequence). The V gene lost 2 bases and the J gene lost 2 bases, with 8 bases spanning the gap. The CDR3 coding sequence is TGCAGTGCTAGAAGGACTGACACAGATACGCAGTATTTT. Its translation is CSARRTDTDTQYF.

The CDR3: CASSPYTQGPNEKLFF. For the CDR3, the DNA is TGTGCCAGCAGTCCCTACACACAGGGCCCTAATGAAAAACTGTTTTTT. The V call is TRBV27, the J call TRBJ1-4, with D possibly matching TRBD1 (6 bases). Germline CDR1 MNHEY, CDR2 SMNVEV (reference sequence). CDR3 size: 16 residues. Trimming cost V 5 bases and J 3 bases, with 16 bases left between them.

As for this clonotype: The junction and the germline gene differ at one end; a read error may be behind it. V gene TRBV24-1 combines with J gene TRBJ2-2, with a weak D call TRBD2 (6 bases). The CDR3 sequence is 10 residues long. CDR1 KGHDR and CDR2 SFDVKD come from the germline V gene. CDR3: CATWGGEPFF. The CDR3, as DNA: TGTGCCACCTGGGGCGGGGAGCCGTTTTTT.

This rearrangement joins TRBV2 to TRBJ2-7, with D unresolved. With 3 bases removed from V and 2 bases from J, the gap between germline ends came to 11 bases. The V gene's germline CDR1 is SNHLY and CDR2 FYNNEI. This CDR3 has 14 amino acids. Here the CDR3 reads CASSDFQSPYEQYF. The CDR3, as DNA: TGTGCCAGCAGTGACTTTCAGAGCCCCTACGAGCAGTACTTC.

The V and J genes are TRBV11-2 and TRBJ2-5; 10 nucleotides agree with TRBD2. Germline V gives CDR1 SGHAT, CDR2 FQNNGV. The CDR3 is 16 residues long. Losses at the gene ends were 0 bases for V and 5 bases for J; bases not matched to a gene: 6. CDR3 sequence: CASSLEAGGPSETQYF. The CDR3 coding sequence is TGTGCCAGCAGCTTAGAAGCGGGAGGGCCCTCCGAGACCCAGTACTTC.

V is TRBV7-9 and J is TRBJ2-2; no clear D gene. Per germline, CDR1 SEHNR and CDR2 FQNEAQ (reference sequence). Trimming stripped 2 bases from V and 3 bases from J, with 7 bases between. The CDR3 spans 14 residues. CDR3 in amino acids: CASSLHQDTGELFF. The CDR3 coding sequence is TGTGCCAGCAGCTTACATCAGGACACCGGGGAGCTGTTTTTT. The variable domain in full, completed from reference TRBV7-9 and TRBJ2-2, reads DTGVSQNPRHKITKRGQNVTFRCDPISEHNRLYWYRQTLGQGPEFLTYFQNEAQLEKSRLLSDRFSAERPKGSFSTLEIQRTEQGDSAMYLCASSLHQDTGELFFGEGSRLTVL.

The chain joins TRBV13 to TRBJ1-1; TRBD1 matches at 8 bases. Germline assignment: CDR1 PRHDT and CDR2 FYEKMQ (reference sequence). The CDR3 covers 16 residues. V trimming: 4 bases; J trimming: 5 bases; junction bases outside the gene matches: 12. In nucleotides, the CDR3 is TGTGCCAGCAGCTCCTTGGGGGGCAGGGGGCGAACTGAAGCTTTCTTT. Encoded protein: CASSSLGGRGRTEAFF.

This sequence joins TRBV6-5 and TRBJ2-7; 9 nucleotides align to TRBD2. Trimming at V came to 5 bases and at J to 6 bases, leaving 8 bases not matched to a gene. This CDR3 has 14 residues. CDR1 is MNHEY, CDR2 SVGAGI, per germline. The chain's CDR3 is CASSVAGGPGEQYF. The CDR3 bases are TGTGCCAGCAGTGTTGCGGGAGGGCCGGGCGAGCAGTACTTC.

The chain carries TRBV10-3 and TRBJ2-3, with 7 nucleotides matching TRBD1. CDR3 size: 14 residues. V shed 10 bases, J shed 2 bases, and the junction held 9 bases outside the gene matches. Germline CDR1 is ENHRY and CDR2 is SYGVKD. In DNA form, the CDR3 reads TGTGCCACCCAGGGGGAACCTCACACAGATACGCAGTATTTT. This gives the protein CATQGEPHTDTQYF.

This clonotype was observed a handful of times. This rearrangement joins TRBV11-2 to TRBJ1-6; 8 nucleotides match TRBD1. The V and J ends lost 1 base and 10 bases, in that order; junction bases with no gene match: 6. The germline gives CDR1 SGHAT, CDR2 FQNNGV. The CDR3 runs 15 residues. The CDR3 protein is CASSLGQGKKSPLHF. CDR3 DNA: TGTGCCAGCAGCTTAGGACAGGGGAAGAAATCACCCCTCCACTTT.

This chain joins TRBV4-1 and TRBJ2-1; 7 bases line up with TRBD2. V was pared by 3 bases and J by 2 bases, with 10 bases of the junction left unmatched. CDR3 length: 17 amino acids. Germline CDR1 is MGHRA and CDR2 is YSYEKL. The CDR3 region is CASSHLYGLVAYNEQFF. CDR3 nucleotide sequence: TGCGCCAGCAGCCATCTCTATGGACTAGTAGCCTACAATGAGCAGTTCTTC.

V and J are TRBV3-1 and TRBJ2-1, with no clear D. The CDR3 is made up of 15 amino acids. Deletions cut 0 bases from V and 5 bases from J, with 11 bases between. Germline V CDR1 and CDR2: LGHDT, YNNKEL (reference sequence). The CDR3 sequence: CASSQDVAAHNEQFF. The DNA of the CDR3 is TGTGCCAGCAGCCAAGATGTAGCCGCGCACAATGAGCAGTTCTTC.

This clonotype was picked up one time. CDR3 nucleotides: TGTGCCAGCAGTTACTCGAAGCAGTACTCGTATGGCTACACCTTC. It translates to CASSYSKQYSYGYTF. This sequence joins TRBV6-5 and TRBJ1-2; D unclear. There are 15 residues in the CDR3. Trimming left V 0 bases short and J 5 bases short, with 13 bases between. The germline gives CDR1 MNHEY, CDR2 SVGAGI.

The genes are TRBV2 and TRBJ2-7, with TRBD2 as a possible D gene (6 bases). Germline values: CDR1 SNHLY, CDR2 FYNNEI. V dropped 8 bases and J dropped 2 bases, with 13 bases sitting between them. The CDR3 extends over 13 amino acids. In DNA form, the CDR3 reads TGTGCCAGCGGTCCTAGCGCAACCTACGAGCAGTACTTC. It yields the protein CASGPSATYEQYF.

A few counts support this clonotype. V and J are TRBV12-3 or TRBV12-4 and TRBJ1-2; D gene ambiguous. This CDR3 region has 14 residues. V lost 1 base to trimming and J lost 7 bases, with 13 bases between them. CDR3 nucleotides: TGTGCCAGCAGTTTAGAAGGTGTGGTTGGTGGCTACACCTTC. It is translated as CASSLEGVVGGYTF.